This TCR beta chain was observed in a study of blood T cell repertoires in COVID-19. Overall study: Some COVID-19 samples were acute and others convalescent; all came from the United States, Italy and Spain. The cDNA or gDNA used as material had been derived from T cells, B-cell-depleted T cells, or PBMCs.

Germline V gives CDR1 SNHLY, CDR2 FYNNEI. The CDR3 is 14 amino acids. The V segment lost 6 bases and the J segment 7 bases; nucleotides outside the gene matches: 8. Original data processing: Cell counts per sample came from amplifying reference gene primers. Measured with immunoSEQ multiplex PCR; TCRdb has only the in-frame clones, and not every one. V and J calls and clone size come straight from that table; D and trimming were deduced from the DNA. The sample gives under 250,000 clones, just under 85% of which show up once; roughly 9.8% is in the top ten. Sequenced sample: peripheral blood. The source of this sequence is a man at least 80 years old with acute or convalescent COVID-19. V is TRBV2 and J is TRBJ2-1, with TRBD1 matching 8 bases. The CDR3 coding sequence is TGTGCCAGCAGAACCCCCAGGGGGCAGAATGAGCAGTTCTTC. Protein: CASRTPRGQNEQFF.